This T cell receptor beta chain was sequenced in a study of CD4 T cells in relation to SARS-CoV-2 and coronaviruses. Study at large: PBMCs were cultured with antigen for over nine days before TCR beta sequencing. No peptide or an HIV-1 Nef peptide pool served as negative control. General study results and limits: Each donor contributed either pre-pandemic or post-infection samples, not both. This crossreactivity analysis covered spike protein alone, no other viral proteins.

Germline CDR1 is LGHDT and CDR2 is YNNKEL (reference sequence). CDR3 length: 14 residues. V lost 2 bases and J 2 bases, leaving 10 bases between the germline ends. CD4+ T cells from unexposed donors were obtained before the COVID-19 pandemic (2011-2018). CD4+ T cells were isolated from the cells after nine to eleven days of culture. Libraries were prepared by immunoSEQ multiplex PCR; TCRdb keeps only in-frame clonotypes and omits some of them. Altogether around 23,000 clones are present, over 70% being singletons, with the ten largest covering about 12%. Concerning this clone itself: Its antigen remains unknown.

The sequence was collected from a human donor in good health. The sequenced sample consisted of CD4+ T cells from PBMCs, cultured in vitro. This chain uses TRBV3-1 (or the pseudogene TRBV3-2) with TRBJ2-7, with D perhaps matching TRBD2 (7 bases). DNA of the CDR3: TGTGCCAGCAGCCAACAGGGGACTACCTACGAGCAGTACTTC. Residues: CASSQQGTTYEQYF.